These T cell receptor beta chains were read from a single sample in a study of blood T cell repertoires in COVID-19. Assay: immunoSEQ multiplex PCR; the TCRdb copy retains only in-frame clones and omits some. The sample gives roughly 140,000 clones, approximately 80% of which show up once; approximately 5% is in the top ten. Input material: peripheral blood. These receptors all come from a woman aged 45-65 years with acute or convalescent COVID-19. Each CDR3 is given with its conserved first and last residue. D genes are given only for firm matches. For some rows the clone size is stated as once, few or many, or as a class when expanded; others skip it.

clone_size: once
v_call: TRBV28
cdr3_length: 15
d_call: TRBD2
j_call: TRBJ2-1
cdr3_nt: TGTGCCAGCACCTGGGCGTCTAGCGGCTACAATGAGCAGTTCTTC
cdr3_aa: CASTWASSGYNEQFF

clone_size: NA
v_call: TRBV7-9
cdr3_length: 13
d_call: NA
j_call: TRBJ2-3
cdr3_nt: TGTGCCAGCAGCTTAGAGGGGTCAGATACGCAGTATTTT
cdr3_aa: CASSLEGSDTQYF

clone_size: NA
v_call: TRBV29-1
cdr3_length: 14
d_call: TRBD2
j_call: TRBJ2-3
cdr3_nt: TGCAGCGTTGAGACTAGCGGGGGTGGAGATACGCAGTATTTT
cdr3_aa: CSVETSGGGDTQYF

clone_size: NA
v_call: TRBV7-2
cdr3_length: 14
d_call: TRBD1
j_call: TRBJ1-1
cdr3_nt: TGTGCCAGCAGCTTCGGGACAGGGGACACTGAAGCTTTCTTT
cdr3_aa: CASSFGTGDTEAFF

clone_size: NA
v_call: TRBV29-1
cdr3_length: 14
d_call: NA
j_call: TRBJ2-1
cdr3_nt: TGCAGCGTTGGACGGGACTTCTCCTACAATGAGCAGTTCTTC
cdr3_aa: CSVGRDFSYNEQFF

clone_size: NA
v_call: TRBV18
cdr3_length: 14
d_call: TRBD1
j_call: TRBJ1-5
cdr3_nt: TGTGCCAGCTCACCTGGACAGGGGACGCAGCCCCAGCATTTT
cdr3_aa: CASSPGQGTQPQHF

clone_size: few
v_call: TRBV6-4
cdr3_length: 16
d_call: NA
j_call: TRBJ2-5
cdr3_nt: TGTGCCAGCAGTGACGGGGAGGCAGGCGACCAAGAGACCCAGTACTTC
cdr3_aa: CASSDGEAGDQETQYF

clone_size: NA
v_call: TRBV6-1
cdr3_length: 15
d_call: NA
j_call: TRBJ1-5
cdr3_nt: TGTGCCAGCAGTGAAGACAGGGTTTCGGGACAGCCCCAGCATTTT
cdr3_aa: CASSEDRVSGQPQHF

clone_size: NA
v_call: TRBV7-2
cdr3_length: 13
d_call: NA
j_call: TRBJ2-7
cdr3_nt: TGTGCCAGCAGCCCGCAACAGGGATACGAGCAGTACTTC
cdr3_aa: CASSPQQGYEQYF

clone_size: NA
v_call: TRBV7-7
cdr3_length: 15
d_call: NA
j_call: TRBJ2-2
cdr3_nt: TGTGCCAGCAGCTTAACAGGGAGTGATACCGGGGAGCTGTTTTTT
cdr3_aa: CASSLTGSDTGELFF

clone_size: NA
v_call: TRBV12-3/TRBV12-4
cdr3_length: 13
d_call: NA
j_call: TRBJ1-5
cdr3_nt: TGTGCCAGCAGTCAGGGGCGGGATCAGCCCCAGCATTTT
cdr3_aa: CASSQGRDQPQHF

clone_size: NA
v_call: TRBV19
cdr3_length: 13
d_call: TRBD1
j_call: TRBJ1-2
cdr3_nt: TGTGCCAGTAGTCTCACAGGGGGGTATGGCTACACCTTC
cdr3_aa: CASSLTGGYGYTF

clone_size: few
v_call: TRBV6-2/TRBV6-3
cdr3_length: 14
d_call: NA
j_call: TRBJ1-1
cdr3_nt: TGTGCCAGCAGTTACTCGGTAGTTCGCACTGAAGCTTTCTTT
cdr3_aa: CASSYSVVRTEAFF

clone_size: NA
v_call: TRBV6-5
cdr3_length: 14
d_call: NA
j_call: TRBJ1-1
cdr3_nt: TGTGCCAGCAGAGGAGGACAGCCGAACACTGAAGCTTTCTTT
cdr3_aa: CASRGGQPNTEAFF

clone_size: few
v_call: TRBV7-9
cdr3_length: 19
d_call: TRBD2
j_call: TRBJ2-3
cdr3_nt: TGTGCCAGCAGCAAACTGGGACTAGCGGGGGAACGGAGCACAGATACGCAGTATTTT
cdr3_aa: CASSKLGLAGERSTDTQYF

clone_size: few
v_call: TRBV5-4
cdr3_length: 13
d_call: NA
j_call: TRBJ1-4
cdr3_nt: TGTGCCAGCAGCTTGGACAGTGAGGAAAAACTGTTTTTT
cdr3_aa: CASSLDSEEKLFF

clone_size: NA
v_call: TRBV6-2/TRBV6-3
cdr3_length: 14
d_call: TRBD1
j_call: TRBJ1-2
cdr3_nt: TGTGCCAGCAGTTACAGCGACAGGGGCTATGGCTACACCTTC
cdr3_aa: CASSYSDRGYGYTF

clone_size: NA
v_call: TRBV23-1
cdr3_length: 20
d_call: TRBD1
j_call: TRBJ1-1
cdr3_nt: TGCGCCAGCAGTCAATATTCTCGGACAGCCTATACAGGGGACGACACTGAAGCTTTCTTT
cdr3_aa: CASSQYSRTAYTGDDTEAFF